This T cell receptor beta chain derives from a study of T cell responses to AZD1222 COVID-19 vaccine. TCRdb keeps only in-frame clones here, not all; method: immunoSEQ multiplex PCR. The table includes around 110,000 clones, over 80% detected once. Germline V CDR1 and CDR2: SGHTA, FQGNSA. The V gene end was trimmed by 3 bases and the J gene end by 1 base; junction bases not matched to a gene: 7. The CDR3 is 18 residues long. The V call is TRBV7-2, the J call TRBJ2-1; 12 positions match TRBD2. Sequenced here: peripheral blood, sampled 28 days after the second AZD1222 dose. The clonotype was recovered from an adult who received the AZD1222 COVID-19 vaccine. The CDR3 spells CASSLRLAGGFSYNEQFF. In DNA, the CDR3 is TGTGCCAGCAGCTTGAGGCTAGCGGGAGGGTTTTCCTACAATGAGCAGTTCTTC.